The 15 T cell receptor beta chains presented below share a single source sample, sequenced in a study of blood T cell repertoires in COVID-19. This table comes from immunoSEQ multiplex PCR, and its TCRdb copy is limited to in-frame clones, with some not included. The sample records roughly 170,000 clones, almost 80% being singletons. The sequencing sample was made of peripheral blood. Source of these receptors: a woman in her 70s with acute or convalescent COVID-19.

The chain combines TRBV2 with TRBJ2-7; TRBD1 agrees at 7 bases. The V and J ends lost 4 bases and 4 bases, in that order; junction bases with no gene match: 10. This CDR3 has 15 residues. Germline CDR1 and CDR2: SNHLY and FYNNEI. This CDR3 is CASSASTGYFYEQYF. For the CDR3, the DNA is TGTGCCAGCAGTGCTTCGACAGGGTATTTTTACGAGCAGTACTTC.

This chain links TRBV5-1 with TRBJ2-2; D unclear. Germline values: CDR1 SGHRS, CDR2 YFSETQ. Trimming pared 7 bases from V and 1 base from J, leaving 8 bases between. CDR3 length equals 13 residues. This chain's CDR3 is CASSPRNTGELFF. CDR3 coding DNA: TGCGCCAGCTCTCCCCGGAACACCGGGGAGCTGTTTTTT.

This sequence joins TRBV14 and TRBJ2-1; possibly TRBD2 for D (7 bases). This CDR3 is 18 amino acids long. Germline CDR1 is SGHDN and CDR2 is FVKESK. Trimming removed 0 bases from V and 5 bases from J, with 20 bases in between. The CDR3 protein is CASSQDRLRGGDHNEQFF. DNA of the CDR3: TGTGCCAGCAGCCAAGATCGTCTTAGGGGGGGGGACCACAATGAGCAGTTCTTC.

The rearrangement joins TRBV5-1 to TRBJ2-7, with D unclear. The CDR3 is 14 residues long. Trimming left V 0 bases short and J 6 bases short, with 13 bases between. The germline gives CDR1 SGHRS, CDR2 YFSETQ. CDR3 nucleotide sequence: TGCGCCAGCAGCTTGGCGGGTCGCAACGCCGAGCAGTACTTC. This encodes CASSLAGRNAEQYF. Full variable domain (rest looked up from reference TRBV5-1 and TRBJ2-7): KAGVTQTPRYLIKTRGQQVTLSCSPISGHRSVSWYQQTPGQGLQFLFEYFSETQRNKGNFPGRFSGRQFSNSRSEMNVSTLELGDSALYLCASSLAGRNAEQYFGPGTRLTVT.

Written as DNA, the CDR3 is TGTGCCAGCCTGATAGGGACTAGCACAGATACGCAGTATTTT. Translation gives CASLIGTSTDTQYF. V is TRBV2 and J is TRBJ2-3; TRBD2 might be the D (6 bases). The CDR3 loop spans 14 amino acids. V lost 8 bases and J 0 bases, leaving 12 bases between the germline ends. Germline assignment: CDR1 SNHLY and CDR2 FYNNEI.

CDR3: CASSPSIAGAGKYEQFF. CDR3 in DNA: TGTGCCAGTAGTCCTTCGATAGCGGGAGCAGGCAAATATGAGCAGTTCTTC. The chain has TRBV19 and TRBJ2-1; 9 bases are a match to TRBD2. From germline, CDR1 is LNHDA and CDR2 SQIVND (reference sequence). V dropped 5 bases and J dropped 8; count of bases not matched to a gene: 16. The CDR3 contains 17 residues.

The chain employs TRBV5-1 and TRBJ2-2, with TRBD1 as a possible D gene (6 bases). The germline gives CDR1 SGHRS, CDR2 YFSETQ. The CDR3 contains 16 residues. V was cut by 3 bases and J by 3 bases, with 15 bases left in between. CDR3 DNA sequence: TGCGCCAGCAGCTCCGGCACAGGGCGGGACACCGGGGAGCTGTTTTTT. It yields the protein CASSSGTGRDTGELFF.

This chain connects TRBV10-3 to TRBJ2-3; 7 bases agree with TRBD2. The CDR3 has 15 amino acids. Germline CDR1 is ENHRY and CDR2 is SYGVKD. The V segment lost 1 base and the J segment 2 bases; nucleotides outside the gene matches: 3. DNA of the CDR3: TGTGCCATCAGTGAGTACGGGACTACCACAGATACGCAGTATTTT. This translates into CAISEYGTTTDTQYF.

The chain links TRBV3-1 (or the pseudogene TRBV3-2) to TRBJ2-3; the match to TRBD1 covers 7 bases. CDR1 and CDR2 from the germline V gene are LGHDT and YNNKEL (reference sequence). The CDR3 runs 15 residues. V lost 4 bases to trimming and J lost 0 bases; unmatched junction nucleotides: 4. CDR3 sequence (DNA): TGTGCCAGCAGCCCGGACAGGACGAGCACAGATACGCAGTATTTT. It codes for CASSPDRTSTDTQYF.

This clone was detected a few times. The chain employs TRBV30 and TRBJ1-2, with TRBD1 as a possible D gene (6 bases). Trimming removed 0 bases at V and 9 bases at J, with 14 bases between. The CDR3 has 13 residues. CDR1 and CDR2 (germline): GTSNPN, SVGIG (reference sequence). The CDR3 reads CAWSVAGVDSYTF. The CDR3 coding sequence is TGTGCCTGGAGTGTTGCAGGGGTTGATAGCTACACCTTC.

CDR3 protein: CAISESGRLDYGYTF. The CDR3 nucleotides are TGTGCCATCAGTGAGTCCGGCAGGTTGGACTATGGCTACACCTTC. The chain has TRBV10-3 and TRBJ1-2; no definite D call. Trimming removed 0 bases at V and 3 bases at J, with 11 bases between. The germline V gene encodes CDR1 ENHRY and CDR2 SYGVKD. The CDR3 has 15 amino acids.

The chain links TRBV9 to TRBJ2-2; the D is unclear. Germline values: CDR1 SGDLS, CDR2 YYNGEE. V lost 0 bases to trimming and J lost 3 bases, with 12 bases between them. CDR3 length: 16 residues. CDR3 in DNA: TGTGCCAGCAGCGTAGATATAGTCCGGGACACCGGGGAGCTGTTTTTT. It specifies CASSVDIVRDTGELFF.

In its sample, this clone was seen once. The CDR3 coding sequence is TGCGCCAGCAACCCCGGGACAGGTATCTACGAGCAGTACTTC. Protein sequence: CASNPGTGIYEQYF. The chain combines TRBV5-1 with TRBJ2-7; 8 positions match TRBD1. Germline trimming cut 6 bases from V and 3 bases from J; bases unmatched to any gene: 8. This CDR3 has 14 residues. Germline CDR1 reads SGHRS; CDR2 reads YFSETQ.

V is TRBV6-1 and J is TRBJ2-5; perhaps TRBD1 as D (6 bases). In germline, CDR1 is MNHNS, CDR2 SASEGT. The V and J ends lost 1 base and 4 bases respectively, with 10 bases between them. CDR3 length: 14 residues. CDR3 loop: CASSEGTVGETQYF. In nucleotides, the CDR3 is TGTGCCAGCAGTGAAGGGACAGTCGGAGAGACCCAGTACTTC.

This rearrangement joins TRBV3-1 (or the pseudogene TRBV3-2) to TRBJ1-2; 9 bases match TRBD1. The J segment lost 6 bases and the V segment lost 4 bases, leaving 3 bases of the junction unmatched. This CDR3 has 13 amino acids. Germline-derived CDR1 and CDR2 are LGHDT and YNNKEL (reference sequence). CDR3 sequence: CASSPRTGDGYTF. The CDR3 DNA reads TGTGCCAGCAGCCCCAGGACAGGGGATGGCTACACCTTC.